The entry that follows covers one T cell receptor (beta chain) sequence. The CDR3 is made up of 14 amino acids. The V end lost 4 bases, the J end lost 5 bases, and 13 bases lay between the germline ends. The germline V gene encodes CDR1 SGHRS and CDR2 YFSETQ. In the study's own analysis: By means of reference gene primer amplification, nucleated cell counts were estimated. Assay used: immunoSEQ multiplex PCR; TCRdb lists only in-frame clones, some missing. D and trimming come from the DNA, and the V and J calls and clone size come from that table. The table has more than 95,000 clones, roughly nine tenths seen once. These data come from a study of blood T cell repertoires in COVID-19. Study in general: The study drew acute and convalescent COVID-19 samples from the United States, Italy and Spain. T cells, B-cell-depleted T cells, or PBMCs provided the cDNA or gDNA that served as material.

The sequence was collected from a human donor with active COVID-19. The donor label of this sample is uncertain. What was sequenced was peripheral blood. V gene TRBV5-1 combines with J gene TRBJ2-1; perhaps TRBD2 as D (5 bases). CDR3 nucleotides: TGCGCCAGCAGCACCGGGGTCCGTGACAATGAGCAGTTCTTC. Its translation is CASSTGVRDNEQFF.